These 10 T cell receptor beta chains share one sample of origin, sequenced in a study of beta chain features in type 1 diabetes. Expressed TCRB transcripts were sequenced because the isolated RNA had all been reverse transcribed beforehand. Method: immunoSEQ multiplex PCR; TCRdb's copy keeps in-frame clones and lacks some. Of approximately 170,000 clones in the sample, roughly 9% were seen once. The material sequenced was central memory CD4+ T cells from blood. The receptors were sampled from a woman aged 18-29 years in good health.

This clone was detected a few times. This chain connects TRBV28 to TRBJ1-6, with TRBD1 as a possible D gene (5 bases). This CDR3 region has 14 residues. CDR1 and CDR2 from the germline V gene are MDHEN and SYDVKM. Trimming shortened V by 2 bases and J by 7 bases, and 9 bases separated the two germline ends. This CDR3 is CASSLRQLNSPLHF. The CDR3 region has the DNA TGTGCCAGCAGTTTACGACAGCTAAATTCACCCCTCCACTTT.

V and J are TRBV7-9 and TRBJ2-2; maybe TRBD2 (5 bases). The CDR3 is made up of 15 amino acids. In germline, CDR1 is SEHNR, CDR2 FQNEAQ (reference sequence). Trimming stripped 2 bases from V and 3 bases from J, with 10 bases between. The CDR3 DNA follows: TGTGCCAGCAGCTTACTGGGAGCGGACACCGGGGAGCTGTTTTTT. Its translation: CASSLLGADTGELFF.

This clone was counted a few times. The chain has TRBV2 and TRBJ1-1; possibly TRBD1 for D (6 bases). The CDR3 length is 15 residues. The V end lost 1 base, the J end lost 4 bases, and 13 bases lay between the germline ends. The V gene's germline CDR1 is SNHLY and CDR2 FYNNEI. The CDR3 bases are TGTGCCAGCAGTGAAGTCAGGGGTTTAAGCACTGAAGCTTTCTTT. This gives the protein CASSEVRGLSTEAFF.

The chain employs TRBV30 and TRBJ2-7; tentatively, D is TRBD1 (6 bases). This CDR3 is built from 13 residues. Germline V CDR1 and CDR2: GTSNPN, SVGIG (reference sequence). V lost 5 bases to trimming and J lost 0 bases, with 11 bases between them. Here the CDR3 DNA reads TGTGCCTGGTCTGGGACACCCTCCTACGAGCAGTACTTC. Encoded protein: CAWSGTPSYEQYF.

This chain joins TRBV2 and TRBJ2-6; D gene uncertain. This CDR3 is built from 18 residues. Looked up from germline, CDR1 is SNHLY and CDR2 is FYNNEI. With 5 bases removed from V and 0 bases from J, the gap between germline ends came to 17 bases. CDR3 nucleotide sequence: TGTGCCAGCAGTCCTCGAGAGGTTCTCCTCTCTGGGGCCAACGTCCTGACTTTC. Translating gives CASSPREVLLSGANVLTF.

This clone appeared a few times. The chain's CDR3 is CASSLSRTSRGNEQFF. In nucleotides, the CDR3 is TGTGCCAGCAGTTTATCCCGGACTAGCAGGGGAAATGAGCAGTTCTTC. The chain uses TRBV27 and TRBJ2-1; 8 bases agree with TRBD2. Germline CDR1 and CDR2: MNHEY and SMNVEV (reference sequence). The CDR3 contains 16 residues. Trimming cost V 0 bases and J 7 bases; bases outside gene matches: 8.

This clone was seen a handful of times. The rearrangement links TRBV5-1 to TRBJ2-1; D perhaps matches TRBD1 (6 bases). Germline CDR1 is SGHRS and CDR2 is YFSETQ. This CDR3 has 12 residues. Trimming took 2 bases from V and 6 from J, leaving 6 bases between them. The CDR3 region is CASSLQGNEQFF. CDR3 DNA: TGCGCCAGCAGCTTACAGGGCAATGAGCAGTTCTTC.

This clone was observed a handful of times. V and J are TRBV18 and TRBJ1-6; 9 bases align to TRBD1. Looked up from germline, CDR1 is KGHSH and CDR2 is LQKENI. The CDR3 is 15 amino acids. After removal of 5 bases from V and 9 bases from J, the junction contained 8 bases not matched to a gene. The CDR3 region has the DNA TGTGCCAGCTCAACCGGGACAGGGAGCCGTTCACCCCTCCACTTT. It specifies CASSTGTGSRSPLHF. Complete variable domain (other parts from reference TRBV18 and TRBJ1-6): NAGVMQNPRHLVRRRGQEARLRCSPMKGHSHVYWYRQLPEEGLKFMVYLQKENIIDESGMPKERFSAEFPKEGPSILRIQQVVRGDSAAYFCASSTGTGSRSPLHFGNGTRLTVT.

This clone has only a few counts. CDR3 protein: CASSLGQTDTQYF. The CDR3 DNA is TGCGCCAGCAGCTTGGGGCAGACAGATACGCAGTATTTT. This sequence joins TRBV5-1 and TRBJ2-3, with no clear D. V lost 0 bases and J lost 3, with 5 bases in between. The CDR3 sequence is 13 residues long. Germline-derived CDR1 and CDR2 are SGHRS and YFSETQ.

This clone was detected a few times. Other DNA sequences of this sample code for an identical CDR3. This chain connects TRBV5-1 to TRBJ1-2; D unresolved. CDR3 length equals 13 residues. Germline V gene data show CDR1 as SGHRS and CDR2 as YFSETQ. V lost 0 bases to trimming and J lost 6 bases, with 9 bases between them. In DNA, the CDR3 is TGCGCCAGCAGCTTGGGAGGGTCGAATGGCTACACCTTC. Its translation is CASSLGGSNGYTF.